A single sample gave rise to the 2 T cell receptor beta chains below, sequenced in a study of shared clonotypes between healthy human individuals. The method was immunoSEQ multiplex PCR; TCRdb's version includes in-frame clones alone and lacks a portion of them. Here the sample spans some 2.3 million clones, just over 90% being singletons. Input material: naive CD4+ T cells from PBMCs. As for subset: CD45RA+ positively selected. These receptors came from a man aged 18-30 years in good health. Some clones in this sample may be carry-over from other donors' samples.

CDR3 DNA sequence: TGCGCCAGCAGCTTGGAGGGCACAGGGAGAAATGAAAAACTGTTTTTT. Protein sequence: CASSLEGTGRNEKLFF. V and J are TRBV5-1 and TRBJ1-4; D possibly corresponds to TRBD1 (6 bases). V lost 0 bases and J 5 bases, leaving 14 bases between the germline ends. Germline V CDR1 and CDR2: SGHRS, YFSETQ. The CDR3 loop spans 16 amino acids.

This clone was counted a single time. The rearrangement uses TRBV25-1 and TRBJ2-2; 7 nucleotides match TRBD2. The length of the CDR3 is 16 residues. The J segment lost 2 bases and the V segment lost 1 base, leaving 4 bases of the junction unmatched. Per the germline V gene, CDR1 is MGHDK and CDR2 is SYGVNS. The CDR3 coding sequence is TGTGCCAGCAGTGAATTAAGCGGGGTAAACACCGGGGAGCTGTTTTTT. Protein sequence: CASSELSGVNTGELFF. Full variable domain (outside the CDR3, taken from reference TRBV25-1 and TRBJ2-2): EADIYQTPRYLVIGTGKKITLECSQTMGHDKMYWYQQDPGMELHLIHYSYGVNSTEKGDLSSESTVSRIRTEHFPLTLESARPSHTSQYLCASSELSGVNTGELFFGEGSRLTVL.